This paragraph covers one T cell receptor beta chain sequence. Its target is unknown. This CDR3 contains 15 residues. Trimming at V came to 6 bases and at J to 3 bases, leaving 10 bases not matched to a gene. Germline lookup yields CDR1 SQVTM and CDR2 ANQGSEA. The PCR used 60 Vbeta and 13 Jbeta primers. Using immunoSEQ multiplex PCR, the repertoire was profiled, and TCRdb retains in-frame clones only, with some absent. The data show 87,000 or so clones, with approximately 64% seen just once and about 3.5% held by the top ten. The record originates from a study of cytomegalovirus exposure and HLA in healthy donors. Study at large: An earlier analysis identified fewer than 130 million unique TCR beta sequences in approximately 170 million T cells. Overall study results and limits: In a later analysis, CMV-associated beta chains were mostly HLA-associated, it appeared. In an earlier analysis, in 540 or so donors, most V segments appeared productive either ~87% or ~30% of the time. Other equally common chains were less clonally expanded than HLA-associated TCR beta chains, a later analysis showed.

The TCR originated in a man in his sixties in good health and CMV-seronegative. Specimen: PBMCs. V gene TRBV29-1 combines with J gene TRBJ2-3, with TRBD2 identical over 9 bases. The CDR3 region has the DNA TGCAGCGTCCGAGGGCTAGCGGGAAAGACAGATACGCAGTATTTT. Residues: CSVRGLAGKTDTQYF.